This TCR beta chain emerged from a study of T-cell memory formation after mild COVID-19. General study findings and limits: Clones that contracted from day 15 to 85 had balanced CD4/CD8; later expanders were CD4+ biased.

Concerning this clonotype itself: The antigen remains undetermined.

V was cut by 10 bases and J by 2 bases, with 17 bases left in between. The CDR3 sequence is 14 residues long. A 5'RACE reaction primed in the constant segment made cDNA libraries of TCR alpha and TCR beta, and these carried sample barcodes and UMIs. One entry per CDR3 protein, called by TCRdb with MiXCR from the 5' RACE reads. This table has roughly 300,000 distinct CDR3 sequences, roughly an eighth appearing once. Sequenced sample: PBMCs or a T cell subset sorted from them (not recorded which). This chain connects TRBV12-3 or TRBV12-4 to TRBJ2-5; D is possibly TRBD1 (6 bases). The sequence derives from a man in his late teens or twenties who had mild COVID-19 (a few samples of this study predate the infection). Cell type and time point are not known. CDR3 DNA: TGTGCCACGTCCTCCGCCGACAGGCAAGAGACCCAGTACTTC. Protein product: CATSSADRQETQYF.